These 8 T cell receptor beta chains were sequenced from one sample in a study of CD8+ T cells in alopecia areata. cDNA reverse transcribed from extracted RNA served as the sequencing template. Only in-frame clones appear in the TCRdb table, and some are missing; sequencing was by immunoSEQ multiplex PCR. The repertoire includes about 220,000 clones, about 50% of them detected once, and roughly 1.4% sits in the top ten. Treatment meaning: oral pan-JAK inhibitor, 5-10 mg twice daily. This specimen consisted of CD4+ T cells sorted from blood, obtained at week 4, from a patient treated with tofacitinib. These receptors were obtained from a human donor with alopecia areata.

This clone was seen repeatedly, ten times or more. This CDR3 is also generated by other DNA sequences in the sample. The V gene is TRBV2, the J gene TRBJ2-7, with D possibly TRBD1 on 5 matching bases. V gave up 3 bases and J gave up 3 bases, with 9 bases separating them. Per germline, CDR1 SNHLY and CDR2 FYNNEI. The length of the CDR3 is 13 residues. CDR3 region: CASSDDSSYEQYF. The CDR3 DNA is TGTGCCAGCAGTGACGACAGTAGCTACGAGCAGTACTTC.

This clone was detected only a few times. Within the sample, other DNA sequences also encode this same CDR3. The chain carries TRBV7-2 and TRBJ1-2; no reliable D call. Germline V CDR1 and CDR2: SGHTA, FQGNSA. Trimming pared 1 base from V and 5 bases from J, leaving 5 bases between. This CDR3 spans 12 amino acids. The CDR3 region is CASSLVSYGYTF. The CDR3 DNA reads TGTGCCAGCAGCTTAGTCTCATATGGCTACACCTTC.

V usage is TRBV4-3 and J usage is TRBJ2-1, with 7 bases fitting TRBD2. Germline CDR1 and CDR2: LGHNA and YSLEER. The CDR3 runs 17 residues. Unmatched junction bases numbered 9, after V lost 2 bases and J lost 2 bases. The CDR3 DNA follows: TGCGCCAGCAGCCAACGTCCTAGCGGTGGAGCCTACAATGAGCAGTTCTTC. Its protein is CASSQRPSGGAYNEQFF.

This chain joins TRBV7-3 and TRBJ2-3; no clear D. This CDR3 is 15 amino acids long. Germline V gene sequence: CDR1 SGHTA, CDR2 FQGTGA. V gave up 0 bases and J gave up 2 bases, with 9 bases separating them. CDR3 nucleotides: TGTGCCAGCAGCTTAACGGCGGCCCTCACAGATACGCAGTATTTT. Its translation: CASSLTAALTDTQYF.

The J gene is TRBJ2-1, the V gene TRBV7-9, with 7 positions matching TRBD1. Germline trimming cut 4 bases from V and 9 bases from J; bases unmatched to any gene: 12. The CDR3 sequence is 15 residues long. CDR1 SEHNR and CDR2 FQNEAQ come from the germline V gene (reference sequence). The CDR3: CASSYGTADGGEQFF. CDR3 DNA: TGTGCCAGCAGCTACGGGACAGCCGATGGTGGTGAGCAGTTCTTC.

About this clone itself: One junction end disagrees with the germline gene, perhaps due to a read error. The chain carries TRBV5-1 and TRBJ1-1; 11 bases are a match to TRBD1. CDR1 and CDR2 from the germline V gene are SGHRS and YFSETQ. The CDR3 runs 16 residues. CDR3 nucleotide sequence: TGCGCCAGCAGCCGAGGACAGGGGGCTCTGAAGACTGAAGCTTTCTTT. Residues: CASSRGQGALKTEAFF.

The CDR3 nucleotides are TGCGCCAGCCGGGACACAGTGAACACTGAAGCTTTCTTT. This codes for CASRDTVNTEAFF. The rearrangement uses TRBV10-2 and TRBJ1-1; a weak D match, TRBD1 (6 bases). The CDR3 covers 13 residues. V lost 8 bases and J 0 bases, leaving 10 bases between the germline ends. Germline V gene data show CDR1 as WSHSY and CDR2 as SAAADI.

As for this clone: Other nucleotide sequences from this sample produce the same CDR3. V gene TRBV14 combines with J gene TRBJ1-1; D gene uncertain. In germline, CDR1 is SGHDN, CDR2 FVKESK. There are 13 residues in the CDR3. V dropped 1 base and J dropped 0 bases, with 3 bases sitting between them. CDR3 residues: CASSQGVNTEAFF. In DNA form, the CDR3 reads TGTGCCAGCAGCCAAGGCGTGAACACTGAAGCTTTCTTT.